These 11 T cell receptor beta chains came from one sample sequenced in a study of kidney transplant recipient with SARS-CoV-2 infection. TCRdb ran MiXCR on the reads and lists one entry per CDR3 protein. Among 250,000 or so distinct CDR3 sequences listed, 29% were seen once. The starting material was a blood sample, obtained at baseline and between days 110 and 120 from a kidney transplant recipient. The source of these receptors is a male patient aged 30 to 39 who had COVID-19 and was a kidney transplant recipient. Some T cells may arise from the graft donor.

Worth noting for this clonotype: A much larger clone sits a single nucleotide away, making a read error possible. The chain has TRBV19 and TRBJ1-2; D gene uncertain. Germline loops: CDR1 LNHDA, CDR2 SQIVND (reference sequence). The CDR3 extends over 14 amino acids. CDR3 DNA: TGTGTCAGTAGTATAGGGAGAGATGGGTATGGCTACACCTTC. Translated: CVSSIGRDGYGYTF.

Many counts were recorded for this clonotype. The J gene is TRBJ2-7, the V gene TRBV7-9; TRBD2 matches 7 bases. After removal of 8 bases from V and 3 bases from J, the junction contained 10 bases not matched to a gene. Germline CDR1 reads SEHNR; CDR2 reads FQNEAQ (reference sequence). The CDR3 consists of 14 residues. CDR3 nucleotides: TGTGCCAGCGTTGGACTAGGGAAAATCTACGAGCAGTACTTC. Protein product: CASVGLGKIYEQYF.

This clonotype was detected ten times or more. The chain joins TRBV24-1 to TRBJ1-2, with no clear D. CDR1 and CDR2 from the germline V gene are KGHDR and SFDVKD. The CDR3 loop spans 17 amino acids. Trimming removed 6 bases at V and 4 bases at J, with 23 bases between. The CDR3 DNA is TGTGCCACCAGTTATGGTACTAGTACCAGAAAGACCTATGGCTACACCTTC. It is translated as CATSYGTSTRKTYGYTF.

This clonotype was seen ten or more times. The chain recombines TRBV19 with TRBJ1-4; TRBD1 is a possible D gene (6 bases). The V gene's germline CDR1 is LNHDA and CDR2 SQIVND (reference sequence). This CDR3 is built from 15 residues. Trimming pared 5 bases from V and 8 bases from J, leaving 18 bases between. CDR3 DNA sequence: TGTGCCAGTAGTCCGGACAGTCGGGGAAGGGAAAAACTGTTTTTT. The encoded protein is CASSPDSRGREKLFF.

This clonotype was seen repeatedly, ten times or more. V and J are TRBV4-1 and TRBJ1-2; 10 positions agree with TRBD1. This CDR3 is built from 16 residues. The germline V gene encodes CDR1 MGHRA and CDR2 YSYEKL. J lost 4 bases, V lost 0 bases, and 5 bases had no gene match. The chain's CDR3 is CASSQEGTGDFYGYTF. For the CDR3, the DNA is TGCGCCAGCAGCCAAGAGGGGACAGGGGATTTCTATGGCTACACCTTC.

This clonotype was detected ten times or more. This sequence joins TRBV19 and TRBJ2-3, with D hard to call. The length of the CDR3 is 13 residues. The V gene lost 1 base and the J gene lost 6 bases, with 8 bases spanning the gap. CDR1 is LNHDA, CDR2 SQIVND, per germline (reference sequence). This chain's CDR3 is CASSIVGSDTQYF. CDR3 DNA sequence: TGTGCCAGTAGTATAGTCGGGTCGGATACGCAGTATTTT.

About this clonotype itself: A clone one base away is much larger, so this may be a read error. The V and J genes are TRBV7-2 and TRBJ1-2; no definite D call. The germline V gene encodes CDR1 SGHTA and CDR2 FQGNSA. V was pared by 5 bases and J by 6 bases, with 25 bases between. The CDR3 extends over 17 amino acids. The CDR3 region has the DNA TGTGCCAGCAGCATCAGTAACAGAGACGGAAAGACCCATGGCTACACCTTC. Protein: CASSISNRDGKTHGYTF.

Comment on this clonotype: With a much larger clone just one base away, this may be a read error. The chain couples TRBV4-2 to TRBJ2-3; D is uncertain. Germline assignment: CDR1 LGHNA and CDR2 YNFKEQ. This CDR3 contains 13 residues. CDR3 coding DNA: TGTGCCAGCAGCACAACCTTGCAAGCCACGCGGTATTTT. It yields the protein CASSTTLQATRYF.

V and J are TRBV5-1 and TRBJ1-2; no clear D. Germline CDR1 reads SGHRS; CDR2 reads YFSETQ. Trimming stripped 4 bases from V and 7 bases from J, with 11 bases between. This CDR3 comprises 12 residues. The CDR3 protein is CASSTGIFGYTF. In DNA form, the CDR3 reads TGCGCCAGCAGCACCGGGATTTTTGGCTACACCTTC.

Notes on this clonotype: This may stem from a read error, because a much larger clone lies one nucleotide away. The chain combines TRBV25-1 with TRBJ2-7; D could derive from TRBD1 or TRBD2 (5 bases each). The V gene's germline CDR1 is MGHDK and CDR2 SYGVNS. Trimming stripped 5 bases from V and 12 bases from J, with 23 bases between. The CDR3 has 14 residues. CDR3 sequence (DNA): TGTGCCAGCAGTACGGCGTCAGGGAGAATTGGGCGGTACTTC. Protein sequence: CASSTASGRIGRYF.

The chain combines TRBV19 with TRBJ2-7; 10 bases are a match to TRBD1. CDR3 length equals 14 residues. Germline trimming cut 6 bases from V and 2 bases from J; bases unmatched to any gene: 4. Germline assignment: CDR1 LNHDA and CDR2 SQIVND (reference sequence). CDR3 in amino acids: CASSPGQGPYEQYF. The CDR3 nucleotides are TGTGCCAGTAGCCCGGGACAGGGGCCCTACGAGCAGTACTTC.